Presented here are 27 T cell receptor beta chains from one specimen sequenced in a study of sequential checkpoint blockade in melanoma. As for treatment: randomized to nivolumab then ipilimumab (arm A) or the reverse (arm B). Measured with immunoSEQ multiplex PCR; TCRdb has only the in-frame clones, and not every one. The repertoire includes approximately 17,000 clones, more than 85% of them detected once, and roughly 24% sits in the top ten. Specimen: CD8+ T cells sorted from blood (inferred from file names), collected from a patient given nivolumab and ipilimumab in sequence. These receptors were collected from a human donor with melanoma.

V gene TRBV19 combines with J gene TRBJ1-5; 8 bases map to TRBD1. Per germline, CDR1 LNHDA and CDR2 SQIVND (reference sequence). The CDR3 has 14 residues. V was clipped by 5 bases and J by 7 bases; unmatched bases: 7. CDR3: CASSATGGWQPQHF. CDR3 nucleotide sequence: TGTGCCAGTAGTGCTACAGGGGGGTGGCAGCCCCAGCATTTT.

The CDR3, as DNA: TGTGCCTGGAGTGTGCAGGACAGTGGTTTAGGAGATGAAAAACTGTTTTTT. Translation: CAWSVQDSGLGDEKLFF. The V and J genes are TRBV30 and TRBJ1-4; D possibly corresponds to TRBD1 (6 bases). The ends were cut back, 0 bases at V and 6 bases at J, with 20 bases in the middle. CDR3 length: 17 residues. Germline loops: CDR1 GTSNPN, CDR2 SVGIG (reference sequence).

The genes are TRBV7-8 and TRBJ1-4; D uncertain. Per germline, CDR1 SGHVS and CDR2 FQNEAQ. Between the trimmed V and J ends, which lost 5 bases and 6 bases, there was a span of 13 bases. The CDR3 covers 14 residues. The CDR3 reads CASSLGGWDEKLFF. CDR3 nucleotides: TGTGCCAGCAGCCTAGGAGGTTGGGATGAAAAACTGTTTTTT.

CDR3 sequence reads: CASSWDRTGSGNTIYF. Here the CDR3 DNA reads TGCGCCAGCAGCTGGGACCGGACAGGGTCGGGAAACACCATATATTTT. The J gene is TRBJ1-3, the V gene TRBV5-1, with 8 bases identical to TRBD1. V was pared by 3 bases and J by 4 bases, with 9 bases of the junction left unmatched. In germline, CDR1 is SGHRS, CDR2 YFSETQ. The CDR3 extends over 16 amino acids.

CDR3 in amino acids: CASSELANHEQYF. In DNA form, the CDR3 reads TGTGCCAGCAGTGAGCTGGCCAACCACGAGCAGTACTTC. The chain combines TRBV2 with TRBJ2-7; no clear D. From germline, CDR1 is SNHLY and CDR2 FYNNEI. V shed 3 bases and J shed 5 bases, with 11 bases lying between them. The CDR3 sequence is 13 residues long.

This clone was recorded only once. The V and J genes are TRBV13 and TRBJ2-1; 11 positions agree with TRBD2. From germline, CDR1 is PRHDT and CDR2 FYEKMQ (reference sequence). V shed 5 bases, J shed 1 base, and the junction held 10 bases outside the gene matches. This CDR3 has 18 residues. The CDR3 sequence: CASSPPPTSGNSYNEQFF. The CDR3, as DNA: TGTGCCAGCAGCCCGCCCCCGACTAGCGGGAATTCCTACAATGAGCAGTTCTTC.

The rearrangement uses TRBV6-5 and TRBJ2-7; the match to TRBD1 covers 10 bases. Germline lookup yields CDR1 MNHEY and CDR2 SVGAGI. Trimming took 5 bases from V and 7 from J; bases not matched to a gene: 5. CDR3 length equals 13 residues. The CDR3 nucleotides read TGTGCCAGCAGTCGACAGGGGGCGTGGGAGCAGTACTTC. Protein sequence: CASSRQGAWEQYF.

The chain carries TRBV7-6 and TRBJ1-3; no definite D call. From germline, CDR1 is SGHVS and CDR2 FNYEAQ. V lost 0 bases to trimming and J lost 0 bases, with 9 bases between them. The CDR3 has 16 residues. The CDR3 is CASSLALRNSGNTIYF. In DNA form, the CDR3 reads TGTGCCAGCAGCTTAGCGCTAAGAAACTCTGGAAACACCATATATTTT.

The rearrangement joins TRBV9 to TRBJ2-7; 8 positions match TRBD2. This CDR3 comprises 16 residues. Germline V gene lookup returns CDR1 SGDLS and CDR2 YYNGEE. Trimming removed 3 bases from V and 3 bases from J; junction bases left unmatched: 11. This chain's CDR3 is CASSADPGLVDYEQYF. As DNA, the CDR3 is TGTGCCAGCAGCGCCGACCCGGGACTAGTGGACTACGAGCAGTACTTC.

The rearrangement joins TRBV5-8 to TRBJ1-5; weak D call: TRBD1 (6 bases). Germline V CDR1 and CDR2: SGHTS, YDEGEE. The V end was cut by 4 bases, the J end by 1 base, with 12 bases between. The CDR3 is 15 amino acids. CDR3 sequence reads: CASSLQGWSNQPQHF. DNA of the CDR3: TGTGCCAGCAGCCTTCAGGGGTGGAGCAATCAGCCCCAGCATTTT.

This rearrangement joins TRBV7-9 to TRBJ1-5; 7 positions match TRBD1. Germline values: CDR1 SEHNR, CDR2 FQNEAQ (reference sequence). Trimming removed 4 bases from V and 1 base from J; junction bases left unmatched: 10. The CDR3 has 17 residues. The CDR3 DNA reads TGTGCCAGCAGCTCCTCAGGGCAGGGGGAGAGCAATCAGCCCCAGCATTTT. Its translation is CASSSSGQGESNQPQHF.

The chain employs TRBV28 and TRBJ1-1, with D maybe TRBD1 (5 bases). CDR3 size: 17 residues. V was shortened by 6 bases and J by 8 bases, with 28 bases between the two germline ends. Germline V gene data show CDR1 as MDHEN and CDR2 as SYDVKM. The CDR3 region is CASSYGLGGSPSSEAFF. The DNA for the CDR3 is TGTGCCAGCAGCTACGGTCTCGGGGGTAGCCCCAGCAGCGAAGCTTTCTTT.

In the case of this clone: An end of the junction differs from the germline gene, which may be a read error. The chain employs TRBV4-1 and TRBJ1-6; 8 nucleotides align to TRBD1. CDR3 length: 15 residues. Germline V gives CDR1 MGHRA, CDR2 YSYEKL. This chain's CDR3 is CASTQRTGSNSPLHF. CDR3 DNA sequence: TGCGCCAGCACCCAACGGACAGGGTCGAATTCACCCCTCCACTTT.

The gene calls are TRBV2 and TRBJ1-4, with D uncertain. Trimming took off 8 bases at V and 5 bases at J, with 18 bases between the two ends. Germline-derived CDR1 and CDR2 are SNHLY and FYNNEI. CDR3 length equals 15 residues. The CDR3 DNA reads as TGTGCCAGCGCCTCAACGAGGGCGGGAAATGAAAAACTGTTTTTT. It encodes CASASTRAGNEKLFF.

This chain connects TRBV15 to TRBJ1-1, with TRBD1 identical over 7 bases. This CDR3 is built from 13 residues. CDR1 and CDR2 from the germline V gene are LNHNV and YYDKDF (reference sequence). With V trimmed by 10 bases and J by 1 base, 6 bases remained unmatched. CDR3: CASGDRPNTEAFF. The CDR3 nucleotides read TGTGCCAGCGGGGACAGACCGAACACTGAAGCTTTCTTT.

The V gene is TRBV5-6, the J gene TRBJ2-7; D is possibly TRBD2 (5 bases). Germline assignment: CDR1 SGHDT and CDR2 YYEEEE. V was trimmed by 5 bases and J by 0 bases, leaving 9 bases between them. The CDR3 is made up of 13 amino acids. CDR3 nucleotides: TGTGCCAGCAGATCCGGGATCTCCTACGAGCAGTACGTC. It codes for CASRSGISYEQYV.

The chain has TRBV6-6 and TRBJ2-7, with D possibly matching TRBD2 (6 bases). V was cut by 6 bases and J by 13 bases, with 16 bases left in between. The CDR3 length is 11 residues. Germline V CDR1 and CDR2: MNHNY, SVGAGI (reference sequence). Here the CDR3 DNA reads TGTGCCAGCAGCCCAAGAGTGGGACTCTACGTC. Protein product: CASSPRVGLYV.

The genes are TRBV4-2 and TRBJ2-7, with unresolved D. Germline CDR1 LGHNA, CDR2 YNFKEQ. The length of the CDR3 is 12 residues. V lost 4 bases to trimming and J lost 3 bases, with 7 bases between them. The CDR3: CASSLTGYEQYF. CDR3 nucleotide sequence: TGTGCCAGCAGCCTTACTGGCTACGAGCAGTACTTC.

The J gene is TRBJ2-7, the V gene TRBV7-2, with 9 bases aligning to TRBD2. Per germline, CDR1 SGHTA and CDR2 FQGNSA. The CDR3 contains 17 residues. V lost 1 base, J lost 0 bases, and 7 bases stayed unmatched. The CDR3 region has the DNA TGTGCCAGCAGCTTAGTCAGACTAGCGGAAAGCTCCTACGAGCAGTACTTC. This sequence encodes CASSLVRLAESSYEQYF. The whole variable domain, filled in from reference TRBV7-2 and TRBJ2-7, reads GAGVSQSPSNKVTEKGKDVELRCDPISGHTALYWYRQSLGQGLEFLIYFQGNSAPDKSGLPSDRFSAERTGGSVSTLTIQRTQQEDSAVYLCASSLVRLAESSYEQYFGPGTRLTVT.

This rearrangement joins TRBV6-6 to TRBJ2-7, with D possibly matching TRBD2 (7 bases). This CDR3 is 12 amino acids long. Trimming left V 5 bases short and J 4 bases short, with 9 bases between. Germline loops: CDR1 MNHNY, CDR2 SVGAGI (reference sequence). The CDR3 region has the DNA TGTGCCAGCAGTGAGGGGGGGTACGAGCAGTACGTC. It specifies CASSEGGYEQYV.

Here the CDR3 DNA reads TGTGCCAGCAGTTTTAGCGGGGCTAGCTCCTACAATGAGCAGTTCTTC. Amino acid sequence: CASSFSGASSYNEQFF. The chain links TRBV27 to TRBJ2-1, with 8 bases matching TRBD2. Per germline, CDR1 MNHEY and CDR2 SMNVEV (reference sequence). The CDR3 loop spans 16 amino acids. V shed 3 bases and J 0 bases; nucleotides not matched to a gene: 4.

V is TRBV27 and J is TRBJ1-2, with 11 bases that match TRBD1. The trim removed 0 bases at V and 14 bases at J, leaving 8 bases unmatched. Germline lookup yields CDR1 MNHEY and CDR2 SMNVEV (reference sequence). This CDR3 region has 14 residues. DNA of the CDR3: TGTGCCAGCAGTTTATCCGGACAGGGGGCATCTAAGACCTTC. This gives the protein CASSLSGQGASKTF.

This sequence joins TRBV29-1 and TRBJ1-3; D is uncertain. CDR3 length equals 12 residues. The ends were cut back, 1 base at V and 4 bases at J, with 5 bases in the middle. The germline CDR1 and CDR2 sequences are SQVTM and ANQGSEA. The CDR3, as DNA: TGCAGCGTTGAAGGGCAAGGAAACACCATATATTTT. This encodes CSVEGQGNTIYF. The full variable domain, completed using reference TRBV29-1 and TRBJ1-3, is SAVISQKPSRDICQRGTSLTIQCQVDSQVTMMFWYRQQPGQSLTLIATANQGSEATYESGFVIDKFPISRPNLTFSTLTVSNMSPEDSSIYLCSVEGQGNTIYFGEGSWLTVV.

The DNA of the CDR3 is TGTGCCAGTAGTATCGGGTTACTGAACACTGAAGCTTTCTTT. Protein sequence: CASSIGLLNTEAFF. The rearrangement uses TRBV19 and TRBJ1-1, with D hard to call. V dropped 3 bases and J dropped 0 bases, with 8 bases sitting between them. Germline lookup yields CDR1 LNHDA and CDR2 SQIVND (reference sequence). This CDR3 has 14 amino acids.

This clone was seen once. The rearrangement uses TRBV6-5 and TRBJ1-2; D is uncertain. The CDR3 has 15 residues. Germline V gives CDR1 MNHEY, CDR2 SVGAGI. V was clipped by 0 bases and J by 4 bases, with 12 bases between them. The CDR3 DNA reads TGTGCCAGCAGTTACTCGATAGCCCCCAGCTATGGCTACACCTTC. Translated: CASSYSIAPSYGYTF.

This chain joins TRBV15 and TRBJ2-7, with a weak D call TRBD1 (5 bases). The germline gives CDR1 LNHNV, CDR2 YYDKDF (reference sequence). The CDR3 is made up of 14 amino acids. Trimming cost V 4 bases and J 2 bases, with 12 bases left between them. As DNA, the CDR3 is TGTGCCACCAGCACCCAGGGTGCGGCCTACGAGCAGTACTTC. It yields the protein CATSTQGAAYEQYF.

The V call is TRBV9, the J call TRBJ1-4; no firm D call. CDR1 and CDR2 (germline): SGDLS, YYNGEE. The CDR3 extends over 14 amino acids. Trimming left V 0 bases short and J 5 bases short, with 8 bases between. In nucleotides, the CDR3 is TGTGCCAGCAGCGTAGGATCCGGGAATGAAAAACTGTTTTTT. The encoded protein is CASSVGSGNEKLFF.